A selection of T cell receptor beta chains follows, all from one sample in a study of blood T cells in healthy people across ages. Using its own MiXCR run on the 5' RACE reads, TCRdb lists one record per CDR3 protein. The top ten hold about a sixth of the sample, which has more than 700,000 distinct CDR3 sequences, about 42% seen once. The sequencing input was blood. The receptors were sampled from an elderly man in good health. The CDR3 runs from the conserved cysteine through the conserved F or W. Each record gives: V gene, clone size, D gene, J gene, CDR3 protein, CDR3 DNA. D genes are given only for firm matches. Clone size is stated in some rows and not others, as once, few, many or a class when expanded.

TRBV20-1	few	NA	TRBJ2-3	CSARERQGRIPDTQYF	TGCAGTGCTAGAGAGCGGCAGGGACGAATTCCAGATACGCAGTATTTT
TRBV12-3/TRBV12-4	NA	TRBD2	TRBJ2-2	CASSPAGAGTGELFF	TGTGCCAGCAGTCCCGCGGGAGCCGGCACCGGGGAGCTGTTTTTT
TRBV7-9	NA	NA	TRBJ2-3	CASSPIKGVGSTDTQYF	TGTGCCAGCAGCCCGATAAAGGGGGTAGGGAGCACAGATACGCAGTATTTT
TRBV5-1	NA	NA	TRBJ2-3	CASSRQEGADTQYF	TGCGCCAGCAGCAGACAGGAGGGCGCAGATACGCAGTATTTT
TRBV13	once	NA	TRBJ1-2	CASTWKRTYGYTF	TGTGCCAGCACTTGGAAGCGGACATATGGCTACACCTTC
TRBV20-1	once	TRBD2	TRBJ2-3	CSAPGFGRGEDTQYF	TGCAGTGCCCCGGGCTTCGGGAGGGGGGAGGATACGCAGTATTTT
TRBV12-3/TRBV12-4	NA	NA	TRBJ2-3	CASNSPGLMTQYF	TGTGCCAGCAACTCGCCAGGGTTGATGACGCAGTATTTT
TRBV12-3/TRBV12-4	NA	NA	TRBJ2-7	CASSLGTSGGSYEQYF	TGTGCCAGCAGCTTAGGGACTTCCGGCGGGTCCTACGAGCAGTACTTC
TRBV6-5	few	TRBD2	TRBJ2-5	CASSASGEETQYF	TGTGCCAGCAGTGCGAGCGGGGAAGAGACCCAGTACTTC
TRBV5-1	NA	NA	TRBJ1-1	CASSDGAEAFF	TGCGCCAGCAGTGATGGGGCTGAAGCTTTCTTT
TRBV7-2	NA	TRBD1	TRBJ2-3	CASSRKQGAGTDTQYF	TGTGCCAGCAGCCGGAAGCAGGGGGCGGGAACAGATACGCAGTATTTT
TRBV20-1	NA	NA	TRBJ2-5	CSASGPRGIQETQYF	TGCAGTGCTTCGGGCCCAAGGGGAATACAAGAGACCCAGTACTTC
TRBV20-1	few	NA	TRBJ1-4	CSARGVAGEKLFF	TGCAGTGCTAGGGGGGTAGCGGGTGAAAAACTGTTTTTT
TRBV10-3	NA	NA	TRBJ1-1	CAISERQANTEAFF	TGTGCCATCAGTGAGAGACAGGCGAACACTGAAGCTTTCTTT
TRBV29-1	many	NA	TRBJ2-3	CSVDTDTFWTDTQYF	TGCAGCGTTGATACAGATACCTTTTGGACAGATACGCAGTATTTT
TRBV6-6	few	NA	TRBJ2-1	CASSYPGVTSSYNEQFF	TGTGCCAGCAGTTACCCAGGGGTTACGAGCTCCTACAATGAGCAGTTCTTC
TRBV3-1	NA	NA	TRBJ2-1	CASSHGRAGALGEQFF	TGTGCCAGCAGCCATGGCCGCGCGGGGGCCCTCGGAGAGCAGTTCTTC
TRBV3-1	NA	TRBD1	TRBJ1-2	CASSQVPTGGADGYTF	TGTGCCAGCAGCCAAGTACCGACAGGGGGCGCGGATGGCTACACCTTC
TRBV29-1	NA	NA	TRBJ2-5	CSVIAWEETQYF	TGCAGCGTTATCGCTTGGGAAGAGACCCAGTACTTC
TRBV11-3	NA	TRBD1	TRBJ2-3	CASSSGQGRLDTQYF	TGTGCCAGCAGCTCGGGACAGGGAAGGCTAGATACGCAGTATTTT
TRBV6-5	NA	NA	TRBJ1-1	CASSRSANTEAFF	TGTGCCAGCAGCCGTTCGGCGAACACTGAAGCTTTCTTT
TRBV4-3	few	NA	TRBJ1-3	CASSQGWVSENTIYF	TGCGCCAGCAGCCAAGGATGGGTCTCGGAAAACACCATATATTTT
TRBV4-3	few	TRBD2	TRBJ2-1	CASSPSRTSGIKFF	TGCGCCAGCAGCCCTTCCCGGACTAGCGGGATAAAGTTCTTC
TRBV15	NA	TRBD2	TRBJ2-5	CATSSLLSGGEETQYF	TGTGCCACCAGCAGCTTGCTAAGCGGGGGGGAAGAGACCCAGTACTTC
TRBV7-7	NA	NA	TRBJ2-1	CASSLSASGGGEQFF	TGTGCTAGCAGCTTATCTGCCAGCGGAGGTGGGGAGCAGTTCTTC
TRBV12-3/TRBV12-4	NA	TRBD2	TRBJ2-5	CASSEGLAGVETQYF	TGTGCCAGCAGTGAGGGACTAGCGGGGGTGGAGACCCAGTACTTC
TRBV4-3	NA	TRBD1	TRBJ2-7	CASSQQQGYEQYF	TGCGCCAGCAGCCAACAACAGGGGTACGAGCAGTACTTC
TRBV29-1	few	TRBD1	TRBJ2-3	CSASPVQGDAQYF	TGCAGCGCATCTCCCGTACAGGGGGATGCGCAGTATTTT
TRBV20-1	few	TRBD1	TRBJ2-7	CSARANRDRAYEQYF	TGCAGTGCTAGAGCAAACCGGGACAGAGCCTACGAGCAGTACTTC
TRBV7-6	NA	NA	TRBJ2-7	CASSPQLGYGYEQYF	TGTGCCAGCAGCCCACAACTAGGGTACGGCTACGAGCAGTACTTC
TRBV5-1	NA	NA	TRBJ1-6	CASSLEAPNSPLHF	TGCGCCAGCAGCTTGGAGGCGCCTAATTCACCCCTCCACTTT
TRBV5-1	NA	NA	TRBJ2-1	CASSLEWVSSYNEQFF	TGCGCCAGCAGCTTGGAGTGGGTGAGTTCCTACAATGAGCAGTTCTTC
TRBV12-3/TRBV12-4	NA	NA	TRBJ1-4	CASSSPLGGATNEKLFF	TGTGCCAGCAGTTCACCCCTTGGGGGGGCCACCAATGAAAAACTGTTTTTT
TRBV5-1	many	NA	TRBJ2-1	CASSLDRGEQFF	TGCGCCAGCAGCTTGGATCGTGGGGAGCAGTTCTTC
TRBV7-2	few	TRBD2	TRBJ2-1	CASSLASGRFNEQFF	TGTGCCAGCAGCTTAGCTAGCGGGAGGTTCAATGAGCAGTTCTTC